The sequence of this T cell receptor (beta chain) was determined in a study of vaccination effects on CD4 cells after COVID-19. On this clone: Its antigen is undetermined.

With more than 9 days of culture completed, CD4+ T cells were isolated. The CDR3 extends over 19 amino acids. The V gene end was trimmed by 3 bases and the J gene end by 10 bases; junction bases not matched to a gene: 25. Germline-derived CDR1 and CDR2 are LNHNV and YYDKDF (reference sequence). The repertoire was sequenced with immunoSEQ multiplex PCR; TCRdb's copy has only in-frame clones and lacks some. Of tens of thousands of clones in the sample, about 83% were seen once. The source material was CD4+ T cells from PBMCs cultured without peptide, sampled before COVID-19 vaccination. This chain joins TRBV15 and TRBJ2-7; 9 bases line up with TRBD2. This sequence originates from a human donor who received a COVID-19 vaccine. CDR3 protein: CATSSRRPLETSGSITQYV. The CDR3, as DNA: TGTGCCACCAGCAGCCGCAGGCCGCTTGAGACTAGCGGTTCCATCACTCAGTACGTC.